A selection of T cell receptor beta chains follows, all from one sample in a study of identical twins. TCRdb passed the 5' RACE reads through MiXCR, listing each CDR3 protein once. This repertoire shows around 100,000 distinct CDR3 sequences, 4.5% to 6.5% found once; its top ten account for roughly 12%. Sequenced sample: memory T cells sorted from blood. Receptors originate from a woman between 45 and 65 years old in good health. Each CDR3 is given with its conserved first and last residue. D genes are given only for firm matches. Clone size is not always given. Where it is, it says once, few, many or a class for expanded clones.

-	TRBV11-3	many	TRBJ1-2	CASSLFEEGGYTF	TGTGCCAGCAGCTTATTTGAGGAGGGTGGCTACACCTTC
-	TRBV12-3/TRBV12-4	many	TRBJ1-4	CASSLAGGGPFF	TGTGCCAGCAGTTTAGCCGGAGGAGGCCCGTTTTTT
-	TRBV14	few	TRBJ2-1	CASSQRPLQFF	TGTGCCAGCAGCCAACGGCCGTTGCAGTTCTTC
TRBD2	TRBV9	many	TRBJ2-1	CASSVKSSGGSYNEQFF	TGTGCCAGCAGCGTAAAAAGTTCGGGGGGCTCCTACAATGAGCAGTTCTTC
-	TRBV12-3/TRBV12-4	many	TRBJ2-3	CASSLGPRGDTQYF	TGTGCCAGCAGTCTGGGCCCCCGGGGGGATACGCAGTATTTT
-	TRBV7-9	many	TRBJ1-6	CASSPDGGENSPLHF	TGTGCCAGCAGTCCGGACGGCGGGGAAAATTCACCCCTCCACTTT
-	TRBV20-1	many	TRBJ1-5	CSAGTGNQPQHF	TGCAGTGCCGGGACGGGCAATCAGCCCCAGCATTTT
-	TRBV12-3/TRBV12-4	many	TRBJ2-1	CASSLTVSYNEQFF	TGTGCCAGCAGTTTGACGGTTTCCTACAATGAGCAGTTCTTC
TRBD1	TRBV10-3	many	TRBJ2-7	CAISSGTVSHEQYF	TGTGCCATCAGCTCCGGGACAGTATCCCACGAGCAGTACTTC
-	TRBV7-2	-	TRBJ2-7	CASSLVGDSYEQYF	TGTGCCAGCAGCTTAGTGGGAGATTCCTACGAGCAGTACTTC
TRBD1	TRBV29-1	few	TRBJ2-5	CSEDRGRETQYF	TGCAGCGAGGACAGGGGGCGGGAGACCCAGTACTTC
TRBD2	TRBV11-3	-	TRBJ2-7	CASSKPGLAGGPGQYF	TGTGCCAGCAGCAAACCGGGACTAGCGGGAGGACCGGGGCAGTACTTC
-	TRBV6-4	many	TRBJ2-2	CASSDSGFSNTGELFF	TGTGCCAGCAGTGACTCAGGGTTCTCGAACACCGGGGAGCTGTTTTTT
-	TRBV30	many	TRBJ2-3	CAWSQMRDTQYF	TGTGCCTGGAGTCAGATGAGGGATACGCAGTATTTT
TRBD2	TRBV20-1	-	TRBJ2-2	CSAAQRENGGELFF	TGCAGTGCTGCCCAGCGGGAGAATGGCGGGGAGCTGTTTTTT
TRBD2	TRBV29-1	many	TRBJ2-1	CSVEGGLPYNEQFF	TGCAGCGTTGAGGGGGGGTTACCCTACAATGAGCAGTTCTTC
TRBD1	TRBV5-6	many	TRBJ1-5	CASSLGTGGRNQPQHF	TGTGCCAGCAGCTTGGGAACAGGGGGGAGGAATCAGCCCCAGCATTTT
-	TRBV7-8	-	TRBJ1-1	CASSLRGRTNTEAFF	TGTGCCAGCAGCTTGCGGGGGCGGACGAACACTGAAGCTTTCTTT
-	TRBV11-2	many	TRBJ1-1	CASSPDGGLEAFF	TGTGCCAGCAGCCCCGACGGGGGACTTGAAGCTTTCTTT
-	TRBV10-2	many	TRBJ2-7	CASTSEPSYEQYF	TGCGCCAGCACTTCGGAGCCCTCCTACGAGCAGTACTTC
-	TRBV7-2	many	TRBJ1-5	CASSAVKDQPQHF	TGTGCCAGCAGCGCAGTCAAGGATCAGCCCCAGCATTTT
-	TRBV15	many	TRBJ1-4	CATSRDGREEKLFF	TGTGCCACCAGCAGAGATGGCAGGGAGGAAAAACTGTTTTTT
-	TRBV2	many	TRBJ1-4	CASSDTTNEKLFF	TGTGCCAGCAGTGATACAACTAATGAAAAACTGTTTTTT
TRBD2	TRBV28	many	TRBJ2-1	CASSLSRLASSYNEQFF	TGTGCCAGCAGTTTATCAAGACTAGCGAGCTCCTACAATGAGCAGTTCTTC
-	TRBV19	many	TRBJ2-1	CASSIAIGLDEQFF	TGTGCCAGTAGTATTGCGATCGGGTTGGATGAGCAGTTCTTC